Listed below are T cell receptor beta chains from one sample, sequenced in a study of OX40 agonist ivuxolimab in advanced cancers. Assay: immunoSEQ multiplex PCR; the TCRdb copy retains only in-frame clones and omits some. This table holds 55,000 to 80,000 clones, about 90% found once. This sample comprised CD4+ or CD8+ T cells sorted from blood, obtained in a trial of the OX40 agonist ivuxolimab. Receptor source: an adult with an advanced solid tumor such as melanoma, head and neck, liver or kidney cancer. CDR3s include the opening cysteine and the closing phenylalanine or tryptophan. Fields, in order: clone size, CDR3 length, V gene, D gene, J gene, CDR3 protein, CDR3 DNA. A D gene is named only where the DNA matches it firmly. Part of the rows lack a size; the others show once, few, many or a class for expanded clones.

abundance: NA
len: 12
v_gene: TRBV30
d_gene: NA
j_gene: TRBJ1-3
CDR3aa: CAWNLLGNTIYF
CDR3nt: TGTGCCTGGAACCTGCTGGGAAACACCATATATTTT

abundance: NA
len: 13
v_gene: TRBV28
d_gene: NA
j_gene: TRBJ1-5
CDR3aa: CASRPYSNQPQHF
CDR3nt: TGTGCCAGCAGACCCTACAGCAATCAGCCCCAGCATTTT

abundance: NA
len: 14
v_gene: TRBV14
d_gene: NA
j_gene: TRBJ2-7
CDR3aa: CASSQVGRVSKKYF
CDR3nt: TGTGCCAGCAGCCAAGTAGGCAGGGTATCCAAAAAGTACTTC

abundance: NA
len: 13
v_gene: TRBV9
d_gene: NA
j_gene: TRBJ2-3
CDR3aa: CASSAAITDTQYF
CDR3nt: TGTGCCAGCAGCGCCGCGATCACAGATACGCAGTATTTT

abundance: NA
len: 12
v_gene: TRBV2
d_gene: NA
j_gene: TRBJ2-7
CDR3aa: CASSEQSYEQYF
CDR3nt: TGTGCCAGCAGTGAACAGTCCTACGAGCAGTACTTC

abundance: NA
len: 14
v_gene: TRBV7-2
d_gene: TRBD1
j_gene: TRBJ2-5
CDR3aa: CASSAGQGAETQYF
CDR3nt: TGTGCCAGCAGCGCCGGACAGGGGGCCGAGACCCAGTACTTC

abundance: once
len: 16
v_gene: TRBV9
d_gene: NA
j_gene: TRBJ2-5
CDR3aa: CASSVDERAIQETQYF
CDR3nt: TGTGCCAGCAGCGTAGATGAGCGGGCGATCCAAGAGACCCAGTACTTC

abundance: NA
len: 19
v_gene: TRBV28
d_gene: NA
j_gene: TRBJ2-1
CDR3aa: CASSSSPLGAGIGGYEQFF
CDR3nt: TGTGCCAGCAGTTCAAGTCCCCTTGGCGCGGGAATTGGGGGCTATGAGCAGTTCTTC

abundance: NA
len: 13
v_gene: TRBV29-1
d_gene: NA
j_gene: TRBJ1-4
CDR3aa: CSVEEGGLGKLFF
CDR3nt: TGCAGCGTTGAAGAAGGTGGGCTGGGGAAACTGTTTTTT

abundance: NA
len: 14
v_gene: TRBV14
d_gene: NA
j_gene: TRBJ1-2
CDR3aa: CASSPQTLNYGYTF
CDR3nt: TGTGCCAGCAGCCCCCAAACACTCAACTATGGCTACACCTTC

abundance: few
len: 14
v_gene: TRBV5-4
d_gene: NA
j_gene: TRBJ1-2
CDR3aa: CASSLSEGRAGYTF
CDR3nt: TGTGCCAGCAGCTTGTCCGAGGGGCGAGCTGGCTACACCTTC

abundance: NA
len: 15
v_gene: TRBV4-1
d_gene: NA
j_gene: TRBJ2-7
CDR3aa: CASSQIGGINHEQYF
CDR3nt: TGCGCCAGCAGCCAAATCGGGGGAATCAATCACGAGCAGTACTTC

abundance: NA
len: 14
v_gene: TRBV7-9
d_gene: NA
j_gene: TRBJ2-7
CDR3aa: CASSSVQGAYEQYF
CDR3nt: TGTGCCAGCAGCTCCGTCCAGGGCGCCTACGAGCAGTACTTC

abundance: NA
len: 13
v_gene: TRBV25-1
d_gene: TRBD1
j_gene: TRBJ2-7
CDR3aa: CAGDPGQGHEQYF
CDR3nt: TGTGCCGGAGACCCGGGACAGGGGCATGAGCAGTACTTC

abundance: NA
len: 17
v_gene: TRBV15
d_gene: NA
j_gene: TRBJ2-5
CDR3aa: CATSTRNPGLPRETQYF
CDR3nt: TGTGCCACCAGCACCCGGAATCCGGGCCTTCCCCGAGAGACCCAGTACTTC

abundance: NA
len: 12
v_gene: TRBV30
d_gene: TRBD1
j_gene: TRBJ1-3
CDR3aa: CASGQGGNTIYF
CDR3nt: TGTGCCTCGGGACAGGGAGGGAACACCATATATTTT

abundance: once
len: 15
v_gene: TRBV4-1
d_gene: NA
j_gene: TRBJ2-1
CDR3aa: CASSQAATPVDEQFF
CDR3nt: TGCGCCAGCAGCCAAGCCGCGACCCCAGTGGATGAGCAGTTCTTC

abundance: NA
len: 13
v_gene: TRBV10-3
d_gene: NA
j_gene: TRBJ2-7
CDR3aa: CAIEGRGLGEQYF
CDR3nt: TGTGCCATCGAAGGGCGGGGTCTGGGCGAGCAGTACTTC

abundance: NA
len: 16
v_gene: TRBV29-1
d_gene: TRBD1
j_gene: TRBJ2-7
CDR3aa: CSVAPGQGSSSYEQYF
CDR3nt: TGCAGCGTCGCCCCGGGACAGGGGTCCTCCTCCTACGAGCAGTACTTC

abundance: NA
len: 16
v_gene: TRBV11-2
d_gene: TRBD2
j_gene: TRBJ2-3
CDR3aa: CASSPGLAGGTDTQYF
CDR3nt: TGTGCCAGCAGCCCTGGACTAGCGGGGGGCACAGATACGCAGTATTTT

abundance: NA
len: 11
v_gene: TRBV15
d_gene: NA
j_gene: TRBJ2-5
CDR3aa: CATSRLETQYF
CDR3nt: TGTGCCACCAGCAGATTGGAGACCCAGTACTTC

abundance: NA
len: 14
v_gene: TRBV29-1
d_gene: TRBD2
j_gene: TRBJ2-1
CDR3aa: CSPDRLAVHNEQFF
CDR3nt: TGCAGCCCCGACCGGCTAGCGGTACACAATGAGCAGTTCTTC

abundance: few
len: 13
v_gene: TRBV29-1
d_gene: NA
j_gene: TRBJ1-1
CDR3aa: CSVEEGLGTEAFF
CDR3nt: TGCAGCGTTGAAGAGGGGCTAGGTACTGAAGCTTTCTTT

abundance: NA
len: 14
v_gene: TRBV5-4
d_gene: TRBD1
j_gene: TRBJ1-3
CDR3aa: CASRIQGGGNTIYF
CDR3nt: TGTGCCAGCAGGATCCAGGGGGGTGGAAACACCATATATTTT

abundance: few
len: 15
v_gene: TRBV5-1
d_gene: NA
j_gene: TRBJ1-4
CDR3aa: CASSSTVSPNEKLFF
CDR3nt: TGCGCCAGCAGCTCCACGGTGAGCCCTAATGAAAAACTGTTTTTT

abundance: once
len: 14
v_gene: TRBV11-2
d_gene: TRBD1
j_gene: TRBJ2-7
CDR3aa: CASSLGQGAIEQYF
CDR3nt: TGTGCCAGCAGCTTAGGCCAGGGGGCTATCGAGCAGTACTTC

abundance: NA
len: 14
v_gene: TRBV27
d_gene: NA
j_gene: TRBJ2-2
CDR3aa: CASKPGRGTGELFF
CDR3nt: TGTGCCAGCAAACCAGGGCGAGGGACCGGGGAGCTGTTTTTT

abundance: NA
len: 12
v_gene: TRBV30
d_gene: TRBD2
j_gene: TRBJ2-7
CDR3aa: CAWSASGNEQYF
CDR3nt: TGTGCCTGGAGTGCTAGCGGGAACGAGCAGTACTTC

abundance: NA
len: 14
v_gene: TRBV30
d_gene: NA
j_gene: TRBJ2-5
CDR3aa: CAWNPGLETETQYF
CDR3nt: TGTGCCTGGAACCCGGGACTTGAAACAGAGACCCAGTACTTC

abundance: NA
len: 15
v_gene: TRBV7-3
d_gene: TRBD2
j_gene: TRBJ2-1
CDR3aa: CASSLTRGTSSEQFF
CDR3nt: TGTGCCAGCAGCTTAACCAGGGGGACTAGCAGTGAGCAGTTCTTC

abundance: NA
len: 15
v_gene: TRBV6-1
d_gene: NA
j_gene: TRBJ2-7
CDR3aa: CASSESFLSTYEQYF
CDR3nt: TGTGCCAGCAGTGAAAGTTTTCTTTCCACCTACGAGCAGTACTTC

abundance: NA
len: 14
v_gene: TRBV28
d_gene: NA
j_gene: TRBJ2-7
CDR3aa: CASSSGHGGYEQYF
CDR3nt: TGTGCCAGCAGTTCGGGACACGGTGGTTACGAGCAGTACTTC